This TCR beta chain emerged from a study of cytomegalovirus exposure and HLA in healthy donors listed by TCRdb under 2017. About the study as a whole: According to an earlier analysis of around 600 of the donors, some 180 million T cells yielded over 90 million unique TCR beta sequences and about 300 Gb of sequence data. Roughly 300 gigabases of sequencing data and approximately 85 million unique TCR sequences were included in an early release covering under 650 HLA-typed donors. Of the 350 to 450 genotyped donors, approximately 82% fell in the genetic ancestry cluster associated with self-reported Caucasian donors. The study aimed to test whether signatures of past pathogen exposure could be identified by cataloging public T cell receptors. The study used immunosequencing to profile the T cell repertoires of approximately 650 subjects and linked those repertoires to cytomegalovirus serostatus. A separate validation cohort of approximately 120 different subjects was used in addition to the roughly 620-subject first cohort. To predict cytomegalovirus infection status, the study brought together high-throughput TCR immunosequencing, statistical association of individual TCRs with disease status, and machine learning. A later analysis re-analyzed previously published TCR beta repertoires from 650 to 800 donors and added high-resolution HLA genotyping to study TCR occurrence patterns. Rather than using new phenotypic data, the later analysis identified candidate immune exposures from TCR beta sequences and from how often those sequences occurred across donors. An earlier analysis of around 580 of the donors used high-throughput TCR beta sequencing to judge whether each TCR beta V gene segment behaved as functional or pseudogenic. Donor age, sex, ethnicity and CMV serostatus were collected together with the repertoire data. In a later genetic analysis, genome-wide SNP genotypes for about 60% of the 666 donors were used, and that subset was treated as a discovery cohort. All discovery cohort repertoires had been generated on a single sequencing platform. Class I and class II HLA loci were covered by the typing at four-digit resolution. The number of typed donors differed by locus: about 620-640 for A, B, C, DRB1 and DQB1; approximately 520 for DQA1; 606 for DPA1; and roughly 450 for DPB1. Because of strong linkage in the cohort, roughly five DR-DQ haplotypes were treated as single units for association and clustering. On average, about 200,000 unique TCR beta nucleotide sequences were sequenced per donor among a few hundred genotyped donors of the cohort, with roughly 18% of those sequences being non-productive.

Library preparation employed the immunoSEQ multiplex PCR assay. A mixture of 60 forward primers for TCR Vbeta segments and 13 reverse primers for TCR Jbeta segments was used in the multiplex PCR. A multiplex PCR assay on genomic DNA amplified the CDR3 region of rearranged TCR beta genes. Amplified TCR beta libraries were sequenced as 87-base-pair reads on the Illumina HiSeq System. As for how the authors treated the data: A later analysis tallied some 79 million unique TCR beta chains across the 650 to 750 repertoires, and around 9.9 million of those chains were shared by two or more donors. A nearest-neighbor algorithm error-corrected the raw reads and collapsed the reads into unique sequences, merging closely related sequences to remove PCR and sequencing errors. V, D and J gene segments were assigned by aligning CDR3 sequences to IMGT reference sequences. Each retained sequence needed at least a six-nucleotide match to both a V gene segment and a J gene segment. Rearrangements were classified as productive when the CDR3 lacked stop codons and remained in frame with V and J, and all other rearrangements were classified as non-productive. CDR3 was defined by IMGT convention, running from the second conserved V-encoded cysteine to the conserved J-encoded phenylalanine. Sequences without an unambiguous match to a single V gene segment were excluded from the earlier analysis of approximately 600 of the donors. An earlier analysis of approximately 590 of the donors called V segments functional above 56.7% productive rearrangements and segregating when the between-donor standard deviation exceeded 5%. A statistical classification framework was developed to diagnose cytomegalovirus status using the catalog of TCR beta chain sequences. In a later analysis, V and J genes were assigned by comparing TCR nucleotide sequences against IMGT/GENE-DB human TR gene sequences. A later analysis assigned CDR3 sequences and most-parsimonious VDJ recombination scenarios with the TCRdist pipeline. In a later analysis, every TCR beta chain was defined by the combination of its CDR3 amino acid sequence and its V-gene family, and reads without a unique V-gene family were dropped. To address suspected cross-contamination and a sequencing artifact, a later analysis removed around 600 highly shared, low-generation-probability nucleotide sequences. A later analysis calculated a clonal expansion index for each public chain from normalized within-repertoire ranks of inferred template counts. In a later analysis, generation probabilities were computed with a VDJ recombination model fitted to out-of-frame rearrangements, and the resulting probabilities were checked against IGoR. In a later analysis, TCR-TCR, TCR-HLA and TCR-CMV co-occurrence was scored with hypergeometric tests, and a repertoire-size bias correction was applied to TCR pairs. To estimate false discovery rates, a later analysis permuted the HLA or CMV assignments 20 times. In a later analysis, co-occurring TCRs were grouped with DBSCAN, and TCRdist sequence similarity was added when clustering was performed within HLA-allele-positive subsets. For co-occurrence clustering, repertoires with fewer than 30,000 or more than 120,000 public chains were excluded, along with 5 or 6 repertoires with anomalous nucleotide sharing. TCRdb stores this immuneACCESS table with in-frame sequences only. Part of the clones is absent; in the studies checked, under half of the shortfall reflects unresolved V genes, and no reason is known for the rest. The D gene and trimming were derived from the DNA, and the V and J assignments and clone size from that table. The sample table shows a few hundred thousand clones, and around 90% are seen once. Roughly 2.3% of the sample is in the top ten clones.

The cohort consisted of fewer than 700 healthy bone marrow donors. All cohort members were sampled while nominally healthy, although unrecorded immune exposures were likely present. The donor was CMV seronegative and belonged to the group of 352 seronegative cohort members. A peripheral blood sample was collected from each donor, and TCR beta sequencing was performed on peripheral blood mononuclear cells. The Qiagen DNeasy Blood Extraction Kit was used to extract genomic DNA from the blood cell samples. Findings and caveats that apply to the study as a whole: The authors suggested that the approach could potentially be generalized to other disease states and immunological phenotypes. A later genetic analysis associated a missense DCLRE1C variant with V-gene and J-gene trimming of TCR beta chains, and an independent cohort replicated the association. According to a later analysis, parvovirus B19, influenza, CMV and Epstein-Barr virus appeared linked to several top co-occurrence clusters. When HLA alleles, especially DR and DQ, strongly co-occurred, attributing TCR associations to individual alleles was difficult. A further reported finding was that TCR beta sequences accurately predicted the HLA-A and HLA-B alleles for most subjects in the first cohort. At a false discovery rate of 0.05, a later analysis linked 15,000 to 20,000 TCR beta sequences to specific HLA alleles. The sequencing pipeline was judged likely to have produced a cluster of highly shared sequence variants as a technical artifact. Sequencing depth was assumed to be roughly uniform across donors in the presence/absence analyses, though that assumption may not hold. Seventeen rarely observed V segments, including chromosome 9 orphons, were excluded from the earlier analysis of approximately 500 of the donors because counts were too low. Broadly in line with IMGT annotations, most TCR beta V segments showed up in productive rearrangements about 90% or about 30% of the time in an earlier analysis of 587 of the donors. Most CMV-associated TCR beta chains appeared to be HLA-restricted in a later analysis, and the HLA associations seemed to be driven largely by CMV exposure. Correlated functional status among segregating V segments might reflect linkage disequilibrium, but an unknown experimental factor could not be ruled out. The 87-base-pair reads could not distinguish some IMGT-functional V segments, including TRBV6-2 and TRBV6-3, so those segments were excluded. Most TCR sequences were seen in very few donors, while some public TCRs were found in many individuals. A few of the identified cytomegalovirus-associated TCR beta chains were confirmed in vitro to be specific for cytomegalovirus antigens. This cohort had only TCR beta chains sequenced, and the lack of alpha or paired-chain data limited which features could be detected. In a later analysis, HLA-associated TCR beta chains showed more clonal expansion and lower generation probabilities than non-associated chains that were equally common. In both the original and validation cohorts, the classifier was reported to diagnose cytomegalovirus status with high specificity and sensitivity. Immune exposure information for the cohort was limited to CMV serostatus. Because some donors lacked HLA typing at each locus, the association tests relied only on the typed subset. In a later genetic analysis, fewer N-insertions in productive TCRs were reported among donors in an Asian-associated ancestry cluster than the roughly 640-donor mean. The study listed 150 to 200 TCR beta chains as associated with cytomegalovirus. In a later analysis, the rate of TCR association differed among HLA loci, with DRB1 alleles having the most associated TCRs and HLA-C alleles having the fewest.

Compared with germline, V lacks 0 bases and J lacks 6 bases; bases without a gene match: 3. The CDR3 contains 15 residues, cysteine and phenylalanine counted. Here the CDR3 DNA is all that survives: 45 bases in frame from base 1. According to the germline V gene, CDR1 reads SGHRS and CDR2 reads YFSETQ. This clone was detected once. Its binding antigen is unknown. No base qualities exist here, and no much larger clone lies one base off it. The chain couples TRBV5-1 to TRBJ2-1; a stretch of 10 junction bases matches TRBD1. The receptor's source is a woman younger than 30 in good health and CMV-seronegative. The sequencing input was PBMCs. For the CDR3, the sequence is CASSLAGQGFNEQFF. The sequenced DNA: TGCGCCAGCAGCTTGGCGGGACAGGGGTTCAATGAGCAGTTCTTC.